Listed below are T cell receptor beta chains from one sample, sequenced in a study of human T cells and chemical hapten exposure. From the RACE reads, TCRdb called clonotypes with MiXCR, one entry per CDR3 protein. In the table there are 340,000 or so distinct CDR3 sequences, around 7% of which are singletons. Sequenced here: whole blood, sampled in connection with sensitization to the hapten diphenylcyclopropenone (DPC). The receptors stem from a young woman with alopecia areata. Some clones in this sample may be carry-over from other donors' samples. Each CDR3 is given with its conserved first and last residue. D genes are given only for firm matches. Rows may omit the clone size; those that give it use once, few, many or a size class.

>TRBD1|TRBV7-9|TRBJ2-3|few
CASSWGQSTDTQYF
TGTGCCAGCAGCTGGGGACAGAGCACAGATACGCAGTATTTT
>.|TRBV5-1|TRBJ1-1|many
CASSLRAMNTEAFF
TGCGCCAGCAGCTTAAGGGCCATGAACACTGAAGCTTTCTTT
>TRBD1|TRBV7-2|TRBJ1-2|.
CASSRTGQAYGYTF
TGTGCCAGCAGCCGGACTGGACAGGCCTATGGCTACACCTTC
>TRBD2|TRBV12-3/TRBV12-4|TRBJ2-3|.
CASSFSPEAGQPDTQYF
TGTGCCAGCAGTTTTTCCCCGGAAGCGGGGCAGCCGGATACGCAGTATTTT
>.|TRBV12-3/TRBV12-4|TRBJ1-5|.
CASSETGLRNQPQHF
TGTGCCAGCAGTGAAACAGGGCTACGCAATCAGCCCCAGCATTTT
>.|TRBV27|TRBJ2-3|.
CASSSRRRLGGEWPDTQYF
TGTGCCAGCAGTTCACGCCGGCGACTAGGGGGTGAATGGCCAGATACGCAGTATTTT
>TRBD2|TRBV7-2|TRBJ2-7|.
CASSRTSGGNEQYF
TGTGCCAGCAGCCGGACTAGCGGGGGGAACGAGCAGTACTTC
>TRBD2|TRBV6-2/TRBV6-3|TRBJ2-3|many
CASSPGLADTDTQYF
TGTGCCAGCAGCCCCGGACTAGCGGACACAGATACGCAGTATTTT
>TRBD1|TRBV15|TRBJ1-2|few
CATSRGTGSYGYTF
TGTGCCACCAGCAGAGGGACAGGGAGCTATGGCTACACCTTC
>.|TRBV12-3/TRBV12-4|TRBJ2-5|.
CPSSRGDQETQYF
TGTCCCAGCAGCAGGGGGGATCAAGAGACCCAGTACTTC
>.|TRBV9|TRBJ2-3|many
CASSEGHPSTDTQYF
TGTGCCAGCAGCGAGGGACACCCGAGCACAGATACGCAGTATTTT
>.|TRBV4-2|TRBJ1-1|.
CASSRESSTEAFF
TGTGCCAGCAGTCGGGAATCGAGCACTGAAGCTTTCTTT
>TRBD2|TRBV5-4|TRBJ2-5|many
CASRPGLAGSYQETQYF
TGTGCCAGCAGACCGGGACTAGCGGGGTCGTACCAAGAGACCCAGTACTTC
>TRBD2|TRBV4-2|TRBJ2-1|few
CASSQDFSGGANEQFF
TGTGCCAGCAGCCAAGACTTTAGCGGGGGGGCTAATGAGCAGTTCTTC
>TRBD1|TRBV5-1|TRBJ1-1|.
CASSRRTGQTNTEAFF
TGCGCCAGCAGCCGCAGAACGGGACAGACGAACACTGAAGCTTTCTTT
>.|TRBV4-2|TRBJ2-7|many
CASSIDRYEQYF
TGTGCCAGCAGCATCGACAGATACGAGCAGTACTTC
>.|TRBV5-1|TRBJ1-1|many
CASSRAPGGEGTEAFF
TGCGCCAGCAGCCGCGCTCCGGGAGGGGAGGGCACTGAAGCTTTCTTT
>.|TRBV12-3/TRBV12-4|TRBJ1-6|few
CASSLGGVSSPLHF
TGTGCCAGCAGTTTAGGAGGGGTCAGTTCACCCCTCCACTTT
>.|TRBV2|TRBJ1-4|.
CASSVGAPIGEKLFF
TGTGCCAGCAGTGTTGGGGCCCCGATAGGGGAAAAACTGTTTTTT
>.|TRBV6-2/TRBV6-3|TRBJ1-4|.
CASSSTDEKLFF
TGTGCCAGCAGCTCGACGGACGAAAAACTGTTTTTT
>.|TRBV19|TRBJ1-1|.
CASSIGSGTTEAFF
TGTGCCAGTAGTATAGGTTCAGGGACAACTGAAGCTTTCTTT
>TRBD1|TRBV25-1|TRBJ2-6|few
CASSPPLGGPSGANVLTF
TGTGCCAGCAGTCCCCCGCTAGGGGGCCCCTCTGGGGCCAACGTCCTGACTTTC